This entry concerns a single T cell receptor (beta chain). CDR1 SGHRS and CDR2 YFSETQ come from the germline V gene. This CDR3 spans 15 amino acids. J was trimmed by 9 bases and V by 4 bases; bases with no gene match: 13. This specimen comes from a study of T cell clones after liver transplantation. Study background: Post-transplant blood was tracked for graft-donor-reactive T cell clones identified in a pre-transplant mixed lymphocyte reaction. Subjects received no induction therapy and standard immunosuppression until randomization at 12-24 months post-transplant.

The data were produced by immunoSEQ multiplex PCR, yet TCRdb's version contains in-frame clones alone and is incomplete. The sample shows around 76,000 clones, approximately 80% of them seen only once. The chain combines TRBV5-1 with TRBJ2-1; TRBD2 agrees at 7 bases. The source is a human patient who received a liver transplant. Some T cells may be transferred from the graft donor. Sequencing was performed on CD4+ T cells from blood, taken 12 months after liver transplant. The CDR3 DNA reads TGCGCCAGCAGCCCAGGACTAGTTTCCATCGGTGAGCAGTTCTTC. Translating it yields CASSPGLVSIGEQFF.